Included here is one TCR beta chain sequence, with context. Its antigen is currently unknown. This record belongs to a study of cytomegalovirus exposure and HLA in healthy donors. PCR was performed using 60 Vbeta and 13 Jbeta primers. Clones were sequenced by immunoSEQ multiplex PCR, and TCRdb holds only the in-frame ones, with some missing. Altogether around 100,000 clones are present, around 65% being singletons, with the ten largest covering around 3.5%. Study-level results: Segments of the TCR beta V type were, in most cases, productive about 87% or about 30% of the time in an earlier analysis. Trimming of TCR beta V- and J-genes showed a link, identified in a later analysis, to a missense DCLRE1C variant.

There are 12 residues in the CDR3. Germline V gives CDR1 SGHNT, CDR2 YYREEE (reference sequence). V lost 1 base and J lost 4, with 4 bases in between. The sequenced sample was PBMCs. The rearrangement links TRBV5-4 to TRBJ2-3; D not certain. The clonotype comes from a woman in her fifties or sixties in good health and CMV-seronegative. The CDR3 region is CASSLSSDTQYF. DNA of the CDR3: TGTGCCAGCAGCTTGTCTTCAGATACGCAGTATTTT.